Below are 16 T cell receptor beta chains sequenced from a single sample in a study of blood T cell repertoires in COVID-19. Here immunoSEQ multiplex PCR was the method, and the copy in TCRdb shows in-frame clones only, minus some. The sample shows roughly 170,000 clones, about 84% of them seen only once. The sample comprised peripheral blood. The receptors come from a human donor in a cohort sampled during active COVID-19.

The chain combines TRBV29-1 with TRBJ2-1, with 9 bases aligning to TRBD1. From germline, CDR1 is SQVTM and CDR2 ANQGSEA. The CDR3 runs to 13 residues. J lost 9 bases, V lost 7 bases, and 10 bases had no gene match. CDR3 in DNA: TGCAGCGGAAGGAGGGACAGGGAGGGTGAGCAGTTCTTC. Encoded protein: CSGRRDREGEQFF.

As to this clone: An end of the junction differs from the germline gene, which may be a read error. The chain combines TRBV10-2 with TRBJ2-1, with 12 bases aligning to TRBD1. This CDR3 is 17 amino acids long. Germline V gene lookup returns CDR1 WSHSY and CDR2 SAAADI. CDR3 sequence: CASSQSGGTGGFNEQFF. The CDR3 nucleotides read TGCGCCAGCAGTCAGTCGGGGGGGACAGGGGGCTTCAATGAGCAGTTCTTC.

This chain links TRBV4-1 with TRBJ2-2; 7 nucleotides line up with TRBD2. J was trimmed by 4 bases and V by 4 bases; bases with no gene match: 6. Germline V gives CDR1 MGHRA, CDR2 YSYEKL. This CDR3 is built from 15 residues. CDR3 residues: CASSRGGGSTGELFF. The CDR3 nucleotides are TGCGCCAGCAGCCGGGGCGGGGGTAGCACCGGGGAGCTGTTTTTT.

V is TRBV7-8 and J is TRBJ1-1; no reliable D call. Trimming removed 2 bases at V and 0 bases at J, with 10 bases between. In germline, CDR1 is SGHVS, CDR2 FQNEAQ. The CDR3 is 15 amino acids. Written as DNA, the CDR3 is TGTGCCAGCAGCTTAACTGAGGGCCTGAACACTGAAGCTTTCTTT. Its translation: CASSLTEGLNTEAFF.

Notes on this clone: The same CDR3 can be traced to other DNA sequences in this sample. This sequence joins TRBV19 and TRBJ1-5; 7 nucleotides match TRBD1. Germline loops: CDR1 LNHDA, CDR2 SQIVND (reference sequence). The CDR3 contains 15 residues. The V segment lost 1 base and the J segment 1 base; nucleotides outside the gene matches: 1. This chain's CDR3 is CASSIARGSNQPQHF. The DNA for the CDR3 is TGTGCCAGTAGTATAGCCAGGGGGAGCAATCAGCCCCAGCATTTT.

The genes are TRBV12-3 or TRBV12-4 and TRBJ1-2; D is unclear. Trimming cost V 2 bases and J 8 bases, with 12 bases left between them. This CDR3 contains 13 residues. CDR3 coding DNA: TGTGCCAGCAGTTTAAACGAGGAAACCGGCTACACCTTC. It translates to CASSLNEETGYTF.

This chain joins TRBV2 and TRBJ2-5, with D perhaps TRBD1 (5 bases). CDR3 size: 13 residues. Per the germline V gene, CDR1 is SNHLY and CDR2 is FYNNEI. The V gene lost 3 bases and the J gene lost 2 bases, with 7 bases spanning the gap. The CDR3 bases are TGTGCCAGCAGTGAGGACAAACAAGAGACCCAGTACTTC. Its protein product is CASSEDKQETQYF.

The chain carries TRBV5-1 and TRBJ2-7; possibly TRBD2 for D (5 bases). Trimming shortened V by 0 bases and J by 5 bases, and 9 bases separated the two germline ends. The germline V gene encodes CDR1 SGHRS and CDR2 YFSETQ. There are 13 residues in the CDR3. The CDR3 region is CASSLALEDEQYF. Written as DNA, the CDR3 is TGCGCCAGCAGCTTGGCACTGGAGGACGAGCAGTACTTC.

The CDR3 nucleotides are TGCGCCAGCAGCCCTGGGACAGGGCAGGGCTACACCTTC. Its protein product is CASSPGTGQGYTF. The J gene is TRBJ1-2, the V gene TRBV5-1, with 9 bases that match TRBD1. CDR1 and CDR2 from the germline V gene are SGHRS and YFSETQ. V lost 4 bases and J lost 8; bases outside the gene matches: 6. The CDR3 contains 13 residues.

The chain links TRBV5-4 to TRBJ2-5; 14 nucleotides agree with TRBD2. The V gene's germline CDR1 is SGHNT and CDR2 YYREEE (reference sequence). Losses at the gene ends were 4 bases for V and 4 bases for J; bases not matched to a gene: 6. This CDR3 region has 16 residues. CDR3 amino acids: CASSKGLAGDSETQYF. DNA of the CDR3: TGTGCCAGCAGCAAGGGACTAGCGGGGGATTCAGAGACCCAGTACTTC. The full variable domain, its missing parts supplied by reference TRBV5-4 and TRBJ2-5, is ETGVTQSPTHLIKTRGQQVTLRCSSQSGHNTVSWYQQALGQGPQFIFQYYREEENGRGNFPPRFSGLQFPNYSSELNVNALELDDSALYLCASSKGLAGDSETQYFGPGTRLLVL.

This chain joins TRBV5-1 and TRBJ1-4; TRBD1 agrees at 7 bases. With 4 bases clipped from V and 5 bases from J, the junction kept 5 bases outside the gene matches. CDR1 is SGHRS, CDR2 YFSETQ, per germline. The CDR3 covers 14 residues. The CDR3, as DNA: TGCGCCAGCAGCGAAGGGGGCGGCAATGAAAAACTGTTTTTT. This encodes CASSEGGGNEKLFF.

Notes on this clone: Other DNA sequences in the sample encode the same CDR3. The chain couples TRBV5-1 to TRBJ2-6; no reliable D call. Trimming shortened V by 4 bases and J by 4 bases, and 9 bases separated the two germline ends. Germline V gene lookup returns CDR1 SGHRS and CDR2 YFSETQ. The CDR3 totals 14 residues. The chain's CDR3 is CASSATAGANVLTF. CDR3 nucleotides: TGCGCCAGCAGCGCGACTGCCGGGGCCAACGTCCTGACTTTC. The full variable domain, completed using reference TRBV5-1 and TRBJ2-6, is KAGVTQTPRYLIKTRGQQVTLSCSPISGHRSVSWYQQTPGQGLQFLFEYFSETQRNKGNFPGRFSGRQFSNSRSEMNVSTLELGDSALYLCASSATAGANVLTFGAGSRLTVL.

This chain joins TRBV6-5 and TRBJ2-5; possible D gene TRBD1, 6 bases. This CDR3 has 13 amino acids. Between the trimmed V and J ends, which lost 11 bases and 3 bases, there was a span of 16 bases. The germline V gene encodes CDR1 MNHEY and CDR2 SVGAGI. Here the CDR3 DNA reads TGTGCCGCTACAGGGTTTTCGGAAGAGACCCAGTACTTC. Encoded protein: CAATGFSEETQYF.

This chain joins TRBV5-4 and TRBJ1-4, with a possible D match to TRBD1 (5 bases). Trimming took 4 bases from V and 5 from J, leaving 18 bases between them. The CDR3 is 16 residues long. From germline, CDR1 is SGHNT and CDR2 YYREEE (reference sequence). This CDR3 is CASSTGGGGGNEKLFF. In DNA, the CDR3 is TGTGCCAGCAGCACAGGCGGGGGTGGAGGAAATGAAAAACTGTTTTTT.

The chain is built from TRBV18 and TRBJ1-2; TRBD1 aligns across 7 bases. V was clipped by 0 bases and J by 1 base; unmatched bases: 11. There are 18 residues in the CDR3. Germline-derived CDR1 and CDR2 are KGHSH and LQKENI. In DNA form, the CDR3 reads TGTGCCAGCTCACCACCGCCAGGGACAGTCCCCTTTAACTATGGCTACACCTTC. Its translation: CASSPPPGTVPFNYGYTF.

The rearrangement links TRBV2 to TRBJ1-1; no clear D gene. The CDR3 extends over 13 amino acids. The V and J ends lost 7 bases and 4 bases respectively, with 13 bases between them. Germline-derived CDR1 and CDR2 are SNHLY and FYNNEI. CDR3 sequence reads: CASTEGRGTEAFF. CDR3 sequence (DNA): TGTGCCAGCACCGAGGGCCGCGGCACTGAAGCTTTCTTT. The whole variable domain, filled in from reference TRBV2 and TRBJ1-1, reads EPEVTQTPSHQVTQMGQEVILRCVPISNHLYFYWYRQILGQKVEFLVSFYNNEISEKSEIFDDQFSVERPDGSNFTLKIRSTKLEDSAMYFCASTEGRGTEAFFGQGTRLTVV.